A single sample gave rise to the 18 T cell receptor beta chains below, sequenced in a study of blood T cell repertoires in COVID-19. Sequenced by immunoSEQ multiplex PCR; TCRdb stores in-frame clones only, minus some. The sample lists 95,000 to 150,000 clones; more than 75% were seen once. Sequenced input: peripheral blood. The receptors come from a woman aged 45 to 65 with acute or convalescent COVID-19.

The table lists this clone with a few counts. The rearrangement uses TRBV29-1 and TRBJ1-4; possible D gene TRBD1, 5 bases. V was cut by 4 bases and J by 4 bases, with 10 bases left in between. In germline, CDR1 is SQVTM, CDR2 ANQGSEA. CDR3 length: 13 amino acids. CDR3 nucleotide sequence: TGCAGCGTTGCCGGACAAGTTAATGAAAAACTGTTTTTT. Translated, it gives CSVAGQVNEKLFF.

The chain links TRBV6-2 or TRBV6-3 to TRBJ1-1; 7 bases map to TRBD1. The CDR3 runs to 16 residues. The germline V gene encodes CDR1 MNHEY and CDR2 SVGEGT. V lost 4 bases and J lost 6; bases outside the gene matches: 14. In DNA form, the CDR3 reads TGTGCCAGCAGTTTGGGTCGGGACAGTTTCTTCTCTGAAGCTTTCTTT. This translates into CASSLGRDSFFSEAFF.

The J gene is TRBJ1-2, the V gene TRBV7-9; D gene ambiguous. Trimming cost V 10 bases and J 2 bases, with 8 bases left between them. Germline V gene lookup returns CDR1 SEHNR and CDR2 FQNEAQ (reference sequence). The CDR3 totals 11 residues. The CDR3 sequence is CATGGNYGYTF. In nucleotides, the CDR3 is TGTGCCACGGGTGGGAACTATGGCTACACCTTC.

This rearrangement joins TRBV3-1 (or the pseudogene TRBV3-2) to TRBJ2-3, with 9 bases that match TRBD1. CDR3 length: 16 residues. V dropped 4 bases and J dropped 3; count of bases not matched to a gene: 8. The germline V gene has CDR1 LGHDT and CDR2 YNNKEL (reference sequence). CDR3 in amino acids: CASSLTQGALTDTQYF. The CDR3 DNA follows: TGTGCCAGCAGCCTTACACAGGGGGCGCTTACAGATACGCAGTATTTT.

The rearrangement links TRBV19 to TRBJ2-2; TRBD1 aligns across 7 bases. CDR1 is LNHDA and CDR2 is SQIVND in the germline V gene (reference sequence). After removal of 10 bases from V and 2 bases from J, the junction contained 7 bases not matched to a gene. This CDR3 has 14 residues. CDR3 region: CATPDRKNTGELFF. The CDR3, as DNA: TGTGCCACCCCGGACAGGAAAAACACCGGGGAGCTGTTTTTT.

J is TRBJ2-5 and V is TRBV5-1; 11 nucleotides line up with TRBD2. Germline V gene data show CDR1 as SGHRS and CDR2 as YFSETQ. This CDR3 region has 15 residues. V lost 0 bases to trimming and J lost 4 bases; unmatched junction nucleotides: 2. The CDR3 bases are TGCGCCAGCAGCTTGGGACTAGCGGGGTTAGAGACCCAGTACTTC. Its protein product is CASSLGLAGLETQYF.

The chain recombines TRBV30 with TRBJ2-1, with a weak D call TRBD1 (6 bases). Trimming pared 5 bases from V and 5 bases from J, leaving 16 bases between. CDR3 length: 14 amino acids. CDR1 GTSNPN and CDR2 SVGIG come from the germline V gene (reference sequence). CDR3 loop: CAWGQIPNNNEQFF. CDR3 nucleotide sequence: TGTGCCTGGGGACAGATCCCGAATAACAATGAGCAGTTCTTC.

The chain recombines TRBV5-1 with TRBJ2-5; 10 bases line up with TRBD2. The V gene end was trimmed by 0 bases and the J gene end by 4 bases; junction bases not matched to a gene: 3. The CDR3 is 15 amino acids. Per the germline V gene, CDR1 is SGHRS and CDR2 is YFSETQ. The CDR3 bases are TGCGCCAGCAGCTTGGCAGCGGGGGGGCGAGAGACCCAGTACTTC. This gives the protein CASSLAAGGRETQYF.

CDR3 bases: TGTGCCATCAGCCTTGGACAGGGGTGGGCTAACTATGGCTACACCTTC. Its protein is CAISLGQGWANYGYTF. The chain has TRBV10-3 and TRBJ1-2; TRBD1 matches 9 bases. The CDR3 covers 16 residues. Germline-derived CDR1 and CDR2 are ENHRY and SYGVKD. V lost 6 bases to trimming and J lost 0 bases; unmatched junction nucleotides: 8.

This chain links TRBV6-5 with TRBJ2-2, with 10 positions matching TRBD2. V was clipped by 6 bases and J by 7 bases; unmatched bases: 8. Per germline, CDR1 MNHEY and CDR2 SVGAGI. CDR3 length equals 15 residues. CDR3 sequence: CASRQAGGRIGELFF. As DNA, the CDR3 is TGTGCCAGCAGGCAAGCGGGGGGGAGGATCGGGGAGCTGTTTTTT.

The V call is TRBV10-3, the J call TRBJ1-1; 7 bases agree with TRBD1. The length of the CDR3 is 14 residues. The V segment lost 8 bases and the J segment 2 bases; nucleotides outside the gene matches: 8. The germline gives CDR1 ENHRY, CDR2 SYGVKD. The CDR3 nucleotides read TGTGCCATCGGCCCCGGGACAGTCAACACTGAAGCTTTCTTT. As protein: CAIGPGTVNTEAFF.

This chain links TRBV7-8 with TRBJ2-7; D remains ambiguous. Trimming cost V 1 base and J 1 base, with 11 bases left between them. The CDR3 totals 15 residues. Germline V gene sequence: CDR1 SGHVS, CDR2 FQNEAQ. DNA for the CDR3: TGTGCCAGCAGCTTAGTCGAACAATCGTCCTACGAGCAGTACTTC. Its protein is CASSLVEQSSYEQYF.

The chain combines TRBV12-3 or TRBV12-4 with TRBJ1-2; D unclear. Trimming left V 6 bases short and J 5 bases short, with 13 bases between. The CDR3 has 13 residues. The chain's CDR3 is CASSPRVGYGYTF. The CDR3 bases are TGTGCCAGCAGCCCGAGGGTTGGTTATGGCTACACCTTC.

The chain is built from TRBV5-4 and TRBJ1-1; D is undetermined. The CDR3 is 15 residues long. The germline CDR1 and CDR2 sequences are SGHNT and YYREEE (reference sequence). V shed 4 bases and J shed 4 bases, with 17 bases lying between them. CDR3 loop: CASSPAGNRATEAFF. The CDR3 bases are TGTGCCAGCAGCCCGGCGGGGAATCGGGCCACTGAAGCTTTCTTT.

V usage is TRBV19 and J usage is TRBJ2-7; D may be TRBD1 (5 bases). CDR3 length: 13 amino acids. V was clipped by 5 bases and J by 2 bases, with 10 bases between them. In germline, CDR1 is LNHDA, CDR2 SQIVND (reference sequence). CDR3 bases: TGTGCCAGTAGTCCCGACAGTCCCTACGAGCAGTACTTC. It codes for CASSPDSPYEQYF.

This sequence joins TRBV6-5 and TRBJ2-7; 7 bases align to TRBD1. Germline CDR1 is MNHEY and CDR2 is SVGAGI. The CDR3 runs 12 residues. After removal of 6 bases from V and 6 bases from J, the junction contained 5 bases not matched to a gene. Here the CDR3 reads CASSSNRGEQYF. For the CDR3, the DNA is TGTGCCAGCAGCTCAAACAGGGGCGAGCAGTACTTC.

The chain joins TRBV7-9 to TRBJ1-1, with D perhaps matching TRBD1 (6 bases). V lost 5 bases, J lost 7 bases, and 11 bases lay in between. CDR1 and CDR2 (germline): SEHNR, FQNEAQ (reference sequence). The CDR3 totals 12 residues. The CDR3 DNA is TGTGCCAGCAGCCGACAGGCCGGTGAAGCTTTCTTT. This encodes CASSRQAGEAFF.

This clone occurred once. V gene TRBV7-2 combines with J gene TRBJ1-1; TRBD1 agrees at 9 bases. V shed 4 bases and J 4 bases; nucleotides not matched to a gene: 7. The CDR3 has 15 residues. Germline CDR1 and CDR2: SGHTA and FQGNSA. CDR3 sequence (DNA): TGTGCCAGCAGCTATACAGGGGGCAGGAGCACTGAAGCTTTCTTT. This sequence encodes CASSYTGGRSTEAFF.